The clone carrying this TCR beta chain was recorded many times. Its antigen is unidentified. This entry belongs to a study of post-analysis software for immune sequencing data. At the level of the study: Included among the disease courses, which were recorded for the cohort, were relapsing-remitting, secondary progressive and progressive-relapsing multiple sclerosis.

Tagging with unique molecular identifiers was a feature of the TCR beta cDNA libraries. TCRdb reanalysed the PCR reads using MiXCR and keeps one entry per CDR3 protein. The table lists roughly 800,000 distinct CDR3 sequences, less than 35% of them singletons. Germline values: CDR1 MNHEY, CDR2 SMNVEV (reference sequence). Trimming pared 8 bases from V and 0 bases from J, leaving 11 bases between. The CDR3 loop spans 13 amino acids. Study-level points and caveats: The five TRBV segments detected at higher frequency in patients than in controls included TRBV5-6, TRBV5-1 and TRBV20-1. Strong co-clustering by F measure linked samples that shared a preparation batch. Multiple sclerosis patients had significantly lower normalized Chao1 diversity than controls.

The sequenced sample consisted of blood. This TCR was sampled from a girl aged 5-17 years with multiple sclerosis. The chain has TRBV27 and TRBJ2-7; D possibly matches TRBD1 or TRBD2 (5 bases each). Written as DNA, the CDR3 is TGTGCCAGCGGGGGTAGCAGCTCCTACGAGCAGTACTTC. This codes for CASGGSSSYEQYF.